The source of this T cell receptor beta chain is a study of regulatory T cells in long-lasting Graves disease. As to time point: persistent/refractory GD, antithyroid drugs over 5 years with positive TRAb. From PBMCs, RNA was extracted and then used to make the TCR library. Those enrolled as patients came out of an endocrinology department in Xi'an, China. About this clonotype: No antigen is known for it.

The study's findings and limits: Persistent disease exhibited a predilection for TRBV28, TRBJ1-2 and TRBJ2-5.

Both iRepertoire HTBI primers and Arm-PCR of CDR3 regions were used to build the TCR beta libraries. TCRdb reprocessed the multiplex PCR reads with MiXCR, giving one entry per CDR3 protein. This table has fewer than 400,000 distinct CDR3 sequences, roughly a fifth appearing once. Trimming cost V 6 bases and J 4 bases; bases outside gene matches: 10. The CDR3 covers 15 residues. Germline CDR1 is SQVTM and CDR2 is ANQGSEA. This TCR derives from a female donor with Graves disease. The chain recombines TRBV29-1 with TRBJ2-2; 8 bases are a match to TRBD2. The material was peripheral blood mononuclear cells (PBMCs), obtained when the disease was refractory, from a patient treated with antithyroid drugs. CDR3 DNA sequence: TGCAGCGTGAGGTCGGGGGGGCTGTTCACCGGGGAGCTGTTTTTT. As protein: CSVRSGGLFTGELFF.